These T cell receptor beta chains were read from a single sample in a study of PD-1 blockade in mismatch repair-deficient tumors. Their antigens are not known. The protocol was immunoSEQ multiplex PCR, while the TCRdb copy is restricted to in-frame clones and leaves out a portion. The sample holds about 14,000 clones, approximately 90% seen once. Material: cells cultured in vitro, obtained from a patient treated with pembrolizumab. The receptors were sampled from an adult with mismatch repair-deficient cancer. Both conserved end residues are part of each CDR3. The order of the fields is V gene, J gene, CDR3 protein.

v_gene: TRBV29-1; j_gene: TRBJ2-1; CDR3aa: CSVRASVNEQFF
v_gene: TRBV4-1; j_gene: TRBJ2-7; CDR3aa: CASSQDTGGKTYEQYF
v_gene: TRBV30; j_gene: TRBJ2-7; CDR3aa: CAWSVVGSYEQYF
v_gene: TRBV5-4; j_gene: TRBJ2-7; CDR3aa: CASSLEGLAYEQYF
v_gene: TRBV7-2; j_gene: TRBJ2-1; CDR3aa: CASSSTASSYNEQFF
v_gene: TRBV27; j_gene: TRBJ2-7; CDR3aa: CASSPSGLITLEQYF
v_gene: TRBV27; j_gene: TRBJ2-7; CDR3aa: CASFGGGYEQYF
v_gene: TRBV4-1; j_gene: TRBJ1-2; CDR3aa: CASSQALGQGSYGYTF
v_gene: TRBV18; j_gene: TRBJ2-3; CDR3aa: CASSPQQGRNADTQYF
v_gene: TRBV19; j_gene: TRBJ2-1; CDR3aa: CASSPPGTGINNEQFF
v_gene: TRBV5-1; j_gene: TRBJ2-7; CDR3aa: CASSTQGGHYEQYF
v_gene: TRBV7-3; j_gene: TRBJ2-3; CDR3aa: CASSLLGPTGTDTQYF
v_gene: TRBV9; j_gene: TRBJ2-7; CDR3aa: CASSVAGQGPSYEQYF
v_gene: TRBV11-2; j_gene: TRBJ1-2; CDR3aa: CASSLDQYGYTF
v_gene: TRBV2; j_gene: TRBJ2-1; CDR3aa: CASSGTLNSYNEQFF
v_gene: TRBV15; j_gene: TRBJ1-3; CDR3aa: CATSRDLGYGNTIYF
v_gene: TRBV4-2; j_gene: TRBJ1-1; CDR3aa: CASSQERTYTEAFF
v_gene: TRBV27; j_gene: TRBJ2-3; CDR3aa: CASSPDLDWRAGRGTDTQYF
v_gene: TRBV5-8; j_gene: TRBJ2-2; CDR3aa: CASSLGTIDTGELFF
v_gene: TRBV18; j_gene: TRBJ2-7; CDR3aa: CASSPPSRGQSYEQYF
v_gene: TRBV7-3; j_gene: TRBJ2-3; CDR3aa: CASSSETSGRAGTQYF
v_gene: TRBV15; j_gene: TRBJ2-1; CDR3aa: CATSRSGRSSYNEQFF
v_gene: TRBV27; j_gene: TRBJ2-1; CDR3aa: CASSLGAHNEQFF
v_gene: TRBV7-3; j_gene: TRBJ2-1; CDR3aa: CASSFTGGVYNEQFF
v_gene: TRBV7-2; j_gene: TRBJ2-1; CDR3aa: CASSLGTISYNEQFF
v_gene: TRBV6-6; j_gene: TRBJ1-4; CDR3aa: CASSYSTGTVEKLFF
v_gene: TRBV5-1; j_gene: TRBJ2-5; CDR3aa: CASSLLGSKETQYF
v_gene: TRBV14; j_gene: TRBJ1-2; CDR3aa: CASRPAGQGANGYTF
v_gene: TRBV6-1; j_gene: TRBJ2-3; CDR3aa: CASSELRQSTDTQYF
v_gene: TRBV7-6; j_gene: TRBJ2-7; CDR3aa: CASSTGTSGSLYEQYF
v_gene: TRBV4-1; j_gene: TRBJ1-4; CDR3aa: CASSQDDLGGLSEKLFF
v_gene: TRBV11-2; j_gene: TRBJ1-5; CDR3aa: CASSLGTGADQPQHF
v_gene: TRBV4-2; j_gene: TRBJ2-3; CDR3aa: CASSHDAIVYLGTDTQYF
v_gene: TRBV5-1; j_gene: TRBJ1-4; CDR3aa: CASSPGGAVPGQGSREKLFF
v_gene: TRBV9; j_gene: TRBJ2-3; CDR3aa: CASSVVTSGTDTQYF
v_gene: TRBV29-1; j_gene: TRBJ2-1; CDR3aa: CSVEGFTGSRSYNEQFF
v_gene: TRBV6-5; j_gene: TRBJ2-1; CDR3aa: CASSSLAGRSYNEQFF
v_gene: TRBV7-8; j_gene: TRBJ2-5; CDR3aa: CASSSGLAGGPRQTQYF
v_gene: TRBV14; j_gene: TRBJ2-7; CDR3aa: CASSQYGNGEQYF
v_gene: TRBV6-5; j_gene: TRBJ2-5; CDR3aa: CASSYSAGEEETQYF
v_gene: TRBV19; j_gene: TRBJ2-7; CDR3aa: CASSITGLYEQYF
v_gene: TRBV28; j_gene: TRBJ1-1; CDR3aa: CASRGGGRANTEAFF
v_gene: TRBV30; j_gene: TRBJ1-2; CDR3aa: CAWVGAGTGYTF
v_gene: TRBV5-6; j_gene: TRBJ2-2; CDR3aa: CASILGGGGIAGELFF
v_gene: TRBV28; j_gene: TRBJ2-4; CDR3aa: CASSLPGQVKNIQYF
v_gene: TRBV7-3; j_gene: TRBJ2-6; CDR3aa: CASSFGFSGANVLTF
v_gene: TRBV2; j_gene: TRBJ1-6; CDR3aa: CASEGFNNSPLHF
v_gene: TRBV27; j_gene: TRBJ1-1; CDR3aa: CASLGTAEAFF
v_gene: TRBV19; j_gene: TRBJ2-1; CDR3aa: CASTKIVGQGGNEQFF
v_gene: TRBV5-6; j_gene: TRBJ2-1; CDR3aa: CASTLLRLTGSYNEQFF